One and the same sample provided the 19 T cell receptor beta chains below, sequenced in a study of T cell responses to AZD1222 COVID-19 vaccine. Assay: immunoSEQ multiplex PCR; the TCRdb copy retains only in-frame clones and omits some. The sample carries about 140,000 clones, 92% recorded once. Sample: peripheral blood, taken on day 0 of AZD1222 vaccination. Receptors originate from an adult in good health.

The genes are TRBV5-8 and TRBJ1-5; no clear D. This CDR3 spans 11 amino acids. The germline V and J ends were trimmed by 4 bases and 11 bases, with 10 bases remaining between them. Germline V gives CDR1 SGHTS, CDR2 YDEGEE. DNA for the CDR3: TGTGCCAGCAGCCGACTCATGGCCCAGCATTTT. Protein: CASSRLMAQHF.

The sample holds one count of this clone. V usage is TRBV14 and J usage is TRBJ1-2, with D perhaps matching TRBD1 (5 bases). Deletions cut 2 bases from V and 1 base from J, with 11 bases between. Germline V CDR1 and CDR2: SGHDN, FVKESK. The CDR3 loop spans 15 amino acids. The CDR3 DNA sequence: TGTGCCAGCAGCCAACCTGGGACGGTTAACTATGGCTACACCTTC. Translating gives CASSQPGTVNYGYTF.

The chain employs TRBV15 and TRBJ1-6; TRBD1 agrees at 7 bases. This CDR3 contains 16 residues. After removal of 4 bases from V and 7 bases from J, the junction contained 10 bases not matched to a gene. Germline V lookup: CDR1 LNHNV, CDR2 YYDKDF (reference sequence). The CDR3 here is CATSKTPGQPNSPLHF. The CDR3 DNA follows: TGTGCCACCAGCAAGACCCCGGGACAGCCCAATTCACCCCTCCACTTT.

This chain joins TRBV6-6 and TRBJ1-1, with D unclear. Germline values: CDR1 MNHNY, CDR2 SVGAGI (reference sequence). The CDR3 covers 14 residues. Trimming shortened V by 3 bases and J by 1 base, and 9 bases separated the two germline ends. CDR3 amino acids: CASSYQRQNTEAFF. The DNA for the CDR3 is TGTGCCAGCAGTTATCAGCGGCAGAACACTGAAGCTTTCTTT.

This clone appeared a few times. The rearrangement uses TRBV9 and TRBJ2-6, with D perhaps given as TRBD1 or TRBD2 (5 bases each). The length of the CDR3 is 16 residues. Germline values: CDR1 SGDLS, CDR2 YYNGEE. The ends were cut back, 0 bases at V and 4 bases at J, with 11 bases in the middle. CDR3 DNA sequence: TGTGCCAGCAGCGTAGGGACCGGGGCCGGGGCCAACGTCCTGACTTTC. Its translation: CASSVGTGAGANVLTF.

V gene TRBV7-2 combines with J gene TRBJ2-2, with D possibly being TRBD1 or TRBD2 (6 bases each). Germline loops: CDR1 SGHTA, CDR2 FQGNSA. The V end lost 4 bases, the J end lost 13 bases, and 16 bases lay between the germline ends. This CDR3 has 13 amino acids. The CDR3 DNA sequence: TGTGCCAGCAGCTACGGGGGCCCTTCGGGGCTGTTTTTT. Residues: CASSYGGPSGLFF.

The chain employs TRBV4-1 and TRBJ2-1; D is undetermined. V lost 1 base to trimming and J lost 0 bases, with 10 bases between them. The CDR3 is 16 residues long. The germline gives CDR1 MGHRA, CDR2 YSYEKL. The CDR3 nucleotides read TGCGCCAGCAGCCAAGTTGGGCGGAGCTCCTACAATGAGCAGTTCTTC. Translated, it gives CASSQVGRSSYNEQFF.

This clone was counted a few times. The genes are TRBV5-6 and TRBJ2-7; no firm D call. Between the trimmed V and J ends, which lost 2 bases and 6 bases, there was a span of 6 bases. The germline V gene has CDR1 SGHDT and CDR2 YYEEEE. CDR3 length: 11 amino acids. The CDR3 sequence is CASSFGPEQYF. In DNA form, the CDR3 reads TGTGCCAGCAGCTTTGGTCCCGAGCAGTACTTC.

The rearrangement links TRBV21-1 to TRBJ1-5. TRBV21-1 is marked as a pseudogene. CDR3 length: 16 amino acids. In DNA, the CDR3 is TGTGCCAGCAGCAACGACGGACCCCCACGTTGGCAGCCCCAGCATTTT. Translating gives CASSNDGPPRWQPQHF.

The chain has TRBV30 and TRBJ2-1; TRBD2 is a possible D gene (6 bases). This CDR3 has 15 amino acids. V was trimmed by 4 bases and J by 9 bases, leaving 22 bases between them. In germline, CDR1 is GTSNPN, CDR2 SVGIG (reference sequence). CDR3 protein: CAWTLLSRDTGEQFF. CDR3 in DNA: TGTGCCTGGACCCTCCTCTCGCGGGATACGGGTGAGCAGTTCTTC.

The V and J genes are TRBV7-2 and TRBJ1-1; 8 bases fit TRBD1. CDR3 length: 17 residues. V was clipped by 5 bases and J by 3 bases; unmatched bases: 14. The V gene's germline CDR1 is SGHTA and CDR2 FQGNSA. DNA of the CDR3: TGTGCCAGCAGCGTCGGACCGGGACAGGCGGTCTACACTGAAGCTTTCTTT. The encoded protein is CASSVGPGQAVYTEAFF.

This clone was counted a single time. J is TRBJ1-1 and V is TRBV4-3, with 8 nucleotides matching TRBD1. The V gene end was trimmed by 6 bases and the J gene end by 1 base; junction bases not matched to a gene: 7. The CDR3 has 15 residues. Germline CDR1 is LGHNA and CDR2 is YSLEER. The CDR3 sequence: CASSSIGTGNTEAFF. The CDR3 DNA reads as TGCGCCAGCAGTAGTATCGGGACAGGGAACACTGAAGCTTTCTTT.

This rearrangement joins TRBV6-5 to TRBJ2-6, with D uncertain. Germline assignment: CDR1 MNHEY and CDR2 SVGAGI. With 7 bases removed from V and 1 base from J, the gap between germline ends came to 8 bases. CDR3 length equals 14 residues. CDR3 sequence (DNA): TGTGCCAGCACGGGTTCGTCTGGGGCCAACGTCCTGACTTTC. This translates into CASTGSSGANVLTF.

The V gene is TRBV30, the J gene TRBJ1-5, with D possibly being TRBD1 (6 bases). Germline V gene sequence: CDR1 GTSNPN, CDR2 SVGIG (reference sequence). This CDR3 spans 16 amino acids. The V end lost 0 bases, the J end lost 3 bases, and 15 bases lay between the germline ends. CDR3 loop: CAWSVGGATTNQPQHF. CDR3 bases: TGTGCCTGGAGTGTGGGGGGGGCGACCACCAATCAGCCCCAGCATTTT.

This clone was detected once. V and J are TRBV23-1 and TRBJ1-5; D gene unclear. TRBV23-1 is an ORF, and what it does is uncertain. The CDR3 spans 16 residues. Between the trimmed V and J ends, which lost 7 bases and 2 bases, there was a span of 18 bases. CDR3 sequence reads: CASIPLFVWCNQPQHF. CDR3 coding DNA: TGCGCCAGCATTCCTTTATTCGTATGGTGCAATCAGCCCCAGCATTTT.

The gene calls are TRBV24-1 and TRBJ1-5; TRBD1 matches 7 bases. V gave up 5 bases and J gave up 4 bases; unmatched junction bases: 4. The CDR3 totals 14 residues. The V gene's germline CDR1 is KGHDR and CDR2 SFDVKD. CDR3 in amino acids: CATSGNRGNQPQHF. Here the CDR3 DNA reads TGTGCCACCAGTGGCAACAGGGGAAATCAGCCCCAGCATTTT.

The chain couples TRBV27 to TRBJ2-1, with D unclear. V lost 3 bases, J lost 0 bases, and 12 bases lay in between. From germline, CDR1 is MNHEY and CDR2 SMNVEV (reference sequence). The CDR3 contains 16 residues. CDR3 loop: CASSFYPVSSYNEQFF. Here the CDR3 DNA reads TGTGCCAGCAGTTTTTACCCGGTAAGCTCCTACAATGAGCAGTTCTTC.

This clone has just one count. The chain couples TRBV5-1 to TRBJ1-1, with 11 bases aligning to TRBD1. Trimming cost V 6 bases and J 5 bases; bases outside gene matches: 12. The CDR3 spans 16 residues. CDR1 is SGHRS, CDR2 YFSETQ, per germline. CDR3 amino acids: CASTQPGQGGSTEAFF. For the CDR3, the DNA is TGCGCCAGCACCCAGCCGGGACAGGGGGGAAGTACTGAAGCTTTCTTT.

The chain joins TRBV10-2 to TRBJ2-2; no clear D. The CDR3 totals 14 residues. Trimming left V 11 bases short and J 1 base short, with 14 bases between. CDR1 is WSHSY, CDR2 SAAADI, per germline. CDR3 loop: CAAEDGKNTGELFF. The CDR3 nucleotides are TGCGCCGCCGAGGACGGAAAGAACACCGGGGAGCTGTTTTTT.